Below are 10 T cell receptor beta chains sequenced from a single sample in a study of regulatory T cells in long-lasting Graves disease. Construction of TCR beta libraries relied on iRepertoire HTBI primers and on Arm-PCR targeting CDR3 regions. MiXCR was run by TCRdb on the multiplex PCR reads, yielding one entry per CDR3 protein. The table lists 250,000 or so distinct CDR3 sequences, under 20% of them singletons. The time point denotes: newly diagnosed GD, antithyroid drugs for less than 3 months. There was RNA extracted from PBMCs, and the TCR library was made from it. This sample was also put to use in a study of T cells in Graves' hyperthyroidism and ophthalmopathy.

Source: peripheral blood mononuclear cells (PBMCs), taken at new diagnosis, from a patient treated with antithyroid drugs. The source is a woman aged 25-40 years with Graves disease.

This clonotype was detected ten times or more. V is TRBV9 and J is TRBJ2-2; D gene ambiguous. Trimming cost V 4 bases and J 7 bases, with 11 bases left between them. The V gene's germline CDR1 is SGDLS and CDR2 YYNGEE. This CDR3 has 13 amino acids. CDR3 protein: CASSPPFDGELFF. CDR3 sequence (DNA): TGTGCCAGCAGCCCCCCGTTCGACGGGGAGCTGTTTTTT. Using reference TRBV9 and TRBJ2-2 for the parts outside the CDR3, the full variable domain is DSGVTQTPKHLITATGQRVTLRCSPRSGDLSVYWYQQSLDQGLQFLIQYYNGEERAKGNILERFSAQQFPDLHSELNLSSLELGDSALYFCASSPPFDGELFFGEGSRLTVL.

This clonotype was detected a few times. The chain uses TRBV7-9 and TRBJ1-1; 8 bases line up with TRBD1. V lost 1 base and J lost 5; bases outside the gene matches: 12. In germline, CDR1 is SEHNR, CDR2 FQNEAQ (reference sequence). The CDR3 contains 17 residues. CDR3 sequence: CASSLGDQGARRTEAFF. CDR3 bases: TGTGCCAGCAGCTTAGGGGACCAGGGGGCGCGTCGGACTGAAGCTTTCTTT.

This clonotype was recorded many times. The chain employs TRBV29-1 and TRBJ1-2; 7 nucleotides agree with TRBD1. With 6 bases clipped from V and 0 bases from J, the junction kept 13 bases outside the gene matches. CDR3 length: 16 amino acids. CDR1 is SQVTM, CDR2 ANQGSEA, per germline. The CDR3 is CSVQGGPLLANYGYTF. The DNA for the CDR3 is TGCAGCGTCCAAGGGGGCCCTCTCCTCGCTAACTATGGCTACACCTTC.

The table lists this clonotype with many counts. The chain carries TRBV7-9 and TRBJ1-2, with D tentatively TRBD1 (5 bases). The CDR3 covers 15 residues. V lost 1 base to trimming and J lost 6 bases, with 15 bases between them. Per germline, CDR1 SEHNR and CDR2 FQNEAQ (reference sequence). This CDR3 is CASSLVGGVGDGYTF. DNA for the CDR3: TGTGCCAGCAGCTTAGTGGGGGGGGTAGGCGATGGCTACACCTTC.

This clonotype was detected many times. V is TRBV20-1 and J is TRBJ2-5, with a possible D match to TRBD2 (6 bases). The germline V and J ends were trimmed by 0 bases and 5 bases, with 10 bases remaining between them. This CDR3 is built from 13 residues. Germline CDR1 reads DFQATT; CDR2 reads SNEGSKA (reference sequence). CDR3 sequence (DNA): TGCAGTGCTAGAGATCGGAGGGGCGAGACCCAGTACTTC. It specifies CSARDRRGETQYF.

In this sample, this clonotype turned up many times. This rearrangement joins TRBV15 to TRBJ1-3; D is uncertain. The CDR3 contains 14 residues. V was shortened by 5 bases and J by 2 bases, with 10 bases between the two germline ends. Germline CDR1 reads LNHNV; CDR2 reads YYDKDF (reference sequence). CDR3 amino acids: CATSPRRTGNTIYF. As DNA, the CDR3 is TGTGCCACCAGCCCCCGAAGGACTGGAAACACCATATATTTT.

CDR3 in amino acids: CASSLYGASGVDTQYF. The CDR3 region has the DNA TGTGCCAGCAGTTTATATGGGGCTAGCGGGGTGGATACGCAGTATTTT. The chain joins TRBV27 to TRBJ2-1, with 9 bases lining up with TRBD2. The J call may be faulty, since TRBJ2-3 better matches the DNA end. From germline, CDR1 is MNHEY and CDR2 SMNVEV (reference sequence). The CDR3 covers 16 residues.

J is TRBJ1-2 and V is TRBV3-1; 9 bases line up with TRBD1. Losses at the gene ends were 0 bases for V and 8 bases for J; bases not matched to a gene: 10. The CDR3 contains 16 residues. CDR1 and CDR2 from the germline V gene are LGHDT and YNNKEL (reference sequence). The CDR3 region is CASSQDLGRDREGYTF. CDR3 in DNA: TGTGCCAGCAGCCAAGATCTGGGACGGGACAGGGAGGGCTACACCTTC.

There are many counts of this clonotype. V gene TRBV12-3 or TRBV12-4 combines with J gene TRBJ1-1; possible D gene TRBD1, 6 bases. This CDR3 is 12 amino acids long. V was trimmed by 5 bases and J by 8 bases, leaving 12 bases between them. DNA for the CDR3: TGTGCCAGCAGTATGGACAGACCCGAAGCTTTCTTT. Translating it yields CASSMDRPEAFF.

This clonotype was seen repeatedly, ten times or more. The chain couples TRBV14 to TRBJ2-1, with D possibly being TRBD2 (6 bases). Germline V lookup: CDR1 SGHDN, CDR2 FVKESK. V was shortened by 3 bases and J by 6 bases, with 9 bases between the two germline ends. The CDR3 is made up of 13 amino acids. The CDR3 loop reads CASSQDYGNEQFF. As DNA, the CDR3 is TGTGCCAGCAGCCAGGACTACGGCAATGAGCAGTTCTTC. Drawing the rest from reference TRBV14 and TRBJ2-1, the complete variable domain is EAGVTQFPSHSVIEKGQTVTLRCDPISGHDNLYWYRRVMGKEIKFLLHFVKESKQDESGMPNNRFLAERTGGTYSTLKVQPAELEDSGVYFCASSQDYGNEQFFGPGTRLTVL.